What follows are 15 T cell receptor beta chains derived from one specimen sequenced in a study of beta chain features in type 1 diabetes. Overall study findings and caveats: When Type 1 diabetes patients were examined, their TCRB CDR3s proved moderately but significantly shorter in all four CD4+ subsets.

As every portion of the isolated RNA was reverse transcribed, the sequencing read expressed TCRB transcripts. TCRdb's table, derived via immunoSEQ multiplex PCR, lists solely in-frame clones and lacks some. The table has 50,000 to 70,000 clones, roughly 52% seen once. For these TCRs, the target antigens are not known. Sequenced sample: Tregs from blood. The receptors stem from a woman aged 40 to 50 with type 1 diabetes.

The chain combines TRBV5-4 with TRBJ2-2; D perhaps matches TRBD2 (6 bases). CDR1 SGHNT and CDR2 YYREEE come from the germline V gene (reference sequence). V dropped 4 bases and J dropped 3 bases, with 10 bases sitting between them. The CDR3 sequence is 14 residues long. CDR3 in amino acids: CASSPGSYTGELFF. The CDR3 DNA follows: TGTGCCAGCAGCCCCGGGAGTTACACCGGGGAGCTGTTTTTT. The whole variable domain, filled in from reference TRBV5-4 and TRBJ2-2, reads ETGVTQSPTHLIKTRGQQVTLRCSSQSGHNTVSWYQQALGQGPQFIFQYYREEENGRGNFPPRFSGLQFPNYSSELNVNALELDDSALYLCASSPGSYTGELFFGEGSRLTVL.

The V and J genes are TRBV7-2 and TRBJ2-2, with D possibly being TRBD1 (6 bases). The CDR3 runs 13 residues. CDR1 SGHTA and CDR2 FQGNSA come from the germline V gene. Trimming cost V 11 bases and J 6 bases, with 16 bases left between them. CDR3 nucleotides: TGTGCCTCACAGGGTTTGGTGGCCGGGGAGCTGTTTTTT. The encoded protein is CASQGLVAGELFF.

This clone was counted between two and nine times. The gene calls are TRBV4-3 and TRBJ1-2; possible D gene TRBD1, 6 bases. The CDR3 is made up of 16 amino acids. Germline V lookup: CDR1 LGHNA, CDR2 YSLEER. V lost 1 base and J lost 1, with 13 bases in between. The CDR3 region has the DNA TGCGCCAGCAGCCAAGGAGGGGGTCCCTTTAACTATGGCTACACCTTC. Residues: CASSQGGGPFNYGYTF.

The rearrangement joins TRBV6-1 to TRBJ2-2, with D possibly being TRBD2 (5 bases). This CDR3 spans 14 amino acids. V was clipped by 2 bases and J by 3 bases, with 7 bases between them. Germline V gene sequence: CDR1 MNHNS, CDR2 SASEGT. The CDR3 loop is CASSERGYTGELFF. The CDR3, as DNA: TGTGCCAGCAGTGAACGGGGTTACACCGGGGAGCTGTTTTTT.

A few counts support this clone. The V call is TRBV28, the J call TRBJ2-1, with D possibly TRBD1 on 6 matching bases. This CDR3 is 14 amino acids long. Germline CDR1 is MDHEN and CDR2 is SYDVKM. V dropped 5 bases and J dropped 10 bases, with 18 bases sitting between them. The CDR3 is CASSPPRQVNEQFF. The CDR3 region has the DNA TGTGCCAGCAGTCCTCCGAGACAGGTCAACGAGCAGTTCTTC.

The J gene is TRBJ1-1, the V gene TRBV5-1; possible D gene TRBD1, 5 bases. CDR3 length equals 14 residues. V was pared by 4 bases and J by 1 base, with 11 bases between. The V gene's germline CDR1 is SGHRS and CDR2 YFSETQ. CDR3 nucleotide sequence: TGCGCCAGCAGCGTGGACACGCAGAACACTGAAGCTTTCTTT. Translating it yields CASSVDTQNTEAFF.

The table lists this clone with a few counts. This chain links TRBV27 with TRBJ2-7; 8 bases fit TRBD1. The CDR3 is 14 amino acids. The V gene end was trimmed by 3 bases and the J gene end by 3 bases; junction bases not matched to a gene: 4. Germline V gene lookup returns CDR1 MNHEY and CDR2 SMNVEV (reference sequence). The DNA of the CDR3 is TGTGCCAGCAGTTTTACAGGGGGGAACTACGAGCAGTACTTC. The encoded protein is CASSFTGGNYEQYF.

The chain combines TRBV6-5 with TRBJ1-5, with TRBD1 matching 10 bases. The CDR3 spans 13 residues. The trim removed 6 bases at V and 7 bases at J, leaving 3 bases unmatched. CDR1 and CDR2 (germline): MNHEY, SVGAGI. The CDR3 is CASSRDRGQPQHF. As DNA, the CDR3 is TGTGCCAGCAGCAGGGACAGGGGCCAGCCCCAGCATTTT.

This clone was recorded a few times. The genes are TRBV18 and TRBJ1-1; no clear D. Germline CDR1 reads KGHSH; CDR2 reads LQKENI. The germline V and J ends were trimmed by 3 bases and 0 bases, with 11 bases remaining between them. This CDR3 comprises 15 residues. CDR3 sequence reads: CASSPQVEVNTEAFF. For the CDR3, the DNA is TGTGCCAGCTCACCCCAAGTGGAGGTGAACACTGAAGCTTTCTTT.

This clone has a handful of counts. The CDR3 spells CASSKGQGSTEAFF. In nucleotides, the CDR3 is TGTGCCAGCAGTAAGGGACAGGGGAGTACTGAAGCTTTCTTT. The V call is TRBV6-1, the J call TRBJ1-1; 10 bases agree with TRBD1. V lost 5 bases and J lost 5; bases outside the gene matches: 5. The CDR3 covers 14 residues. Per the germline V gene, CDR1 is MNHNS and CDR2 is SASEGT.

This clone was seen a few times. The CDR3 loop reads CAIRAGEHQETQYF. The CDR3 nucleotides read TGTGCCATCAGGGCAGGGGAACACCAAGAGACCCAGTACTTC. The chain has TRBV10-3 and TRBJ2-5; perhaps TRBD1 as D (6 bases). The germline V gene encodes CDR1 ENHRY and CDR2 SYGVKD. The V and J ends lost 6 bases and 0 bases respectively, with 11 bases between them. The CDR3 is made up of 14 amino acids.

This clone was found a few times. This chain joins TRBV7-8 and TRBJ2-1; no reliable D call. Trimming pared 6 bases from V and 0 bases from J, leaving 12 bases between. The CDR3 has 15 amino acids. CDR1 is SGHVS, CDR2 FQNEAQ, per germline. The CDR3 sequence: CASRPRKSSYNEQFF. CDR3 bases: TGTGCCAGCAGACCCAGAAAAAGCTCCTACAATGAGCAGTTCTTC.

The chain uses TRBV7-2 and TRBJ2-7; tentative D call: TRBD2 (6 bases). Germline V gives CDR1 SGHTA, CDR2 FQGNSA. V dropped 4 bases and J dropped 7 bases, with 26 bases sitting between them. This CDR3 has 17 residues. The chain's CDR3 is CASSSSSFSGWRGEQYF. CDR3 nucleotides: TGTGCCAGCAGCTCCTCGTCGTTCAGCGGGTGGCGGGGAGAGCAGTACTTC.

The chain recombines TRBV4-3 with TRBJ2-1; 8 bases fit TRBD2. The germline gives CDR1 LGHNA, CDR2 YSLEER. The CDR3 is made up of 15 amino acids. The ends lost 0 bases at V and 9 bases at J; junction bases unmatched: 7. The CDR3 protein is CASSQDGRGGGEQFF. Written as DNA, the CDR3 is TGCGCCAGCAGCCAAGATGGCCGGGGGGGCGGTGAGCAGTTCTTC.

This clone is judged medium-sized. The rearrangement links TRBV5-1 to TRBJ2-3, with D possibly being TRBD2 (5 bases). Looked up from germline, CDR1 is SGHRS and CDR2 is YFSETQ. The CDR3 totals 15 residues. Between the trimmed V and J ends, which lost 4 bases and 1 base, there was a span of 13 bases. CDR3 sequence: CASSAGIQGTDTQYF. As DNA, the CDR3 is TGCGCCAGCAGCGCCGGGATTCAAGGCACAGATACGCAGTATTTT.